These 24 T cell receptor beta chains share one sample of origin, sequenced in a study of CD8+ T cells in alopecia areata. Extracted RNA was reverse transcribed, and the resulting cDNA served as sequencing template. Assay used: immunoSEQ multiplex PCR; TCRdb lists only in-frame clones, some missing. The table records about 130,000 clones, 45% to 60% of them present only once. Source: CD4+ T cells sorted from blood, taken at week 0. Receptor source: a human donor with alopecia areata.

The chain employs TRBV7-9 and TRBJ2-1, with TRBD2 matching 9 bases. CDR3 length: 15 amino acids. J gave up 2 bases and V 6 bases, and 5 bases lay outside the gene matches. Looked up from germline, CDR1 is SEHNR and CDR2 is FQNEAQ (reference sequence). As DNA, the CDR3 is TGTGCCAGCAGTCCCAGCGGGGGGACCTACAATGAGCAGTTCTTC. Translated: CASSPSGGTYNEQFF.

V usage is TRBV7-9 and J usage is TRBJ1-1; a possible D gene is TRBD1 (5 bases). The CDR3 sequence is 14 residues long. V dropped 1 base and J dropped 7 bases, with 13 bases sitting between them. Looked up from germline, CDR1 is SEHNR and CDR2 is FQNEAQ (reference sequence). Here the CDR3 DNA reads TGTGCCAGCAGCTTAGTGGGGGAGGTCAATGAAGCTTTCTTT. It codes for CASSLVGEVNEAFF.

The chain combines TRBV4-1 with TRBJ2-5, with 9 bases matching TRBD2. The CDR3 sequence is 15 residues long. V dropped 0 bases and J dropped 5; count of bases not matched to a gene: 4. Germline V CDR1 and CDR2: MGHRA, YSYEKL. This CDR3 is CASSQDPSGAETQYF. The DNA of the CDR3 is TGCGCCAGCAGCCAAGATCCTAGCGGGGCGGAGACCCAGTACTTC.

V is TRBV5-4 and J is TRBJ2-7, with 14 bases identical to TRBD2. The germline V gene encodes CDR1 SGHNT and CDR2 YYREEE (reference sequence). The CDR3 is made up of 17 amino acids. Germline trimming cut 2 bases from V and 0 bases from J; bases unmatched to any gene: 4. CDR3 residues: CASSFGGTSGSSYEQYF. As DNA, the CDR3 is TGTGCCAGCAGCTTCGGGGGGACTAGCGGGAGCTCCTACGAGCAGTACTTC.

The chain combines TRBV7-2 with TRBJ2-7; D perhaps matches TRBD1 (6 bases). Germline-derived CDR1 and CDR2 are SGHTA and FQGNSA. Trimming removed 5 bases from V and 4 bases from J, with 15 bases in between. The CDR3 spans 14 residues. In DNA form, the CDR3 reads TGTGCCAGCAGCCTCAGTGGGGACACTTACGAGCAGTACTTC. Its translation is CASSLSGDTYEQYF.

The rearrangement joins TRBV4-1 to TRBJ2-3, with D perhaps matching TRBD1 (5 bases). Trimming left V 4 bases short and J 1 base short, with 15 bases between. CDR3 size: 16 residues. Germline V lookup: CDR1 MGHRA, CDR2 YSYEKL. CDR3 residues: CASSPTQGRGTDTQYF. CDR3 DNA sequence: TGCGCCAGCAGCCCGACTCAAGGCAGGGGCACAGATACGCAGTATTTT.

The chain couples TRBV6-5 to TRBJ2-1, with a possible D match to TRBD2 (6 bases). Between the trimmed V and J ends, which lost 8 bases and 3 bases, there was a span of 14 bases. There are 14 residues in the CDR3. CDR1 is MNHEY and CDR2 is SVGAGI in the germline V gene. The CDR3 here is CASRGRGNYNEQFF. The CDR3 DNA is TGTGCCAGCCGTGGGCGGGGAAACTACAATGAGCAGTTCTTC.

This clone has a handful of counts. V usage is TRBV5-1 and J usage is TRBJ2-3, with a possible D match to TRBD1 (5 bases). V lost 1 base to trimming and J lost 6 bases, with 12 bases between them. In germline, CDR1 is SGHRS, CDR2 YFSETQ. This CDR3 contains 14 residues. CDR3 in DNA: TGCGCCAGCAGCTTGTTTCACTCAGGGGATACGCAGTATTTT. This translates into CASSLFHSGDTQYF.

Only a few counts were recorded for this clone. CDR3 nucleotide sequence: TGTGCCAGCAGCCCGAGGGGTACGGGGGACCTTAATGAAAAACTGTTTTTT. It yields the protein CASSPRGTGDLNEKLFF. The rearrangement uses TRBV7-2 and TRBJ1-4, with D possibly matching TRBD1 (5 bases). The CDR3 is 17 amino acids. Trimming cost V 5 bases and J 4 bases, with 20 bases left between them. Per germline, CDR1 SGHTA and CDR2 FQGNSA. Full variable domain (missing parts from reference TRBV7-2 and TRBJ1-4): GAGVSQSPSNKVTEKGKDVELRCDPISGHTALYWYRQSLGQGLEFLIYFQGNSAPDKSGLPSDRFSAERTGGSVSTLTIQRTQQEDSAVYLCASSPRGTGDLNEKLFFGSGTQLSVL.

This clone showed up just a few times. J is TRBJ2-1 and V is TRBV4-3, with 7 bases matching TRBD2. Trimming removed 1 base from V and 6 bases from J; junction bases left unmatched: 9. CDR3 length equals 16 residues. Germline values: CDR1 LGHNA, CDR2 YSLEER. The CDR3 loop is CASSQGFGGMVNEQFF. The DNA for the CDR3 is TGCGCCAGCAGCCAAGGCTTCGGGGGGATGGTCAATGAGCAGTTCTTC.

V and J are TRBV2 and TRBJ2-5; 11 bases fit TRBD2. The V and J ends lost 2 bases and 8 bases, in that order; junction bases with no gene match: 10. The CDR3 sequence is 16 residues long. Germline values: CDR1 SNHLY, CDR2 FYNNEI. The CDR3 is CASSEQTSGTGDTQYF. CDR3 bases: TGTGCCAGCAGTGAACAGACTAGCGGGACGGGGGACACCCAGTACTTC. Combining the CDR3 with reference TRBV2 and TRBJ2-5 gives the whole variable domain EPEVTQTPSHQVTQMGQEVILRCVPISNHLYFYWYRQILGQKVEFLVSFYNNEISEKSEIFDDQFSVERPDGSNFTLKIRSTKLEDSAMYFCASSEQTSGTGDTQYFGPGTRLLVL.

V and J are TRBV18 and TRBJ2-7, with 9 bases lining up with TRBD1. This CDR3 has 15 residues. Germline V gives CDR1 KGHSH, CDR2 LQKENI. With 3 bases clipped from V and 0 bases from J, the junction kept 3 bases outside the gene matches. Written as DNA, the CDR3 is TGTGCCAGCTCACCTGACAGGGGGAGCTCCTACGAGCAGTACTTC. Its protein product is CASSPDRGSSYEQYF.

The chain recombines TRBV10-3 with TRBJ1-3; D is ambiguous. V lost 4 bases, J lost 4 bases, and 17 bases lay in between. In germline, CDR1 is ENHRY, CDR2 SYGVKD. CDR3 size: 16 residues. The CDR3 nucleotides are TGTGCCATCAGTGTCGTCGAGCAGAGGTCCGGAAACACCATATATTTT. Amino acids: CAISVVEQRSGNTIYF.

The chain is built from TRBV28 and TRBJ2-5, with 9 bases aligning to TRBD1. Germline-derived CDR1 and CDR2 are MDHEN and SYDVKM. The CDR3 totals 15 residues. V gave up 2 bases and J gave up 4 bases; unmatched junction bases: 5. CDR3 nucleotides: TGTGCCAGCAGTTTAGGGGACAGGGATGGAGAGACCCAGTACTTC. The encoded protein is CASSLGDRDGETQYF.

V gene TRBV5-1 combines with J gene TRBJ1-2; TRBD1 agrees at 7 bases. CDR3 length: 15 residues. With 0 bases clipped from V and 7 bases from J, the junction kept 9 bases outside the gene matches. In germline, CDR1 is SGHRS, CDR2 YFSETQ. The CDR3 nucleotides are TGCGCCAGCAGCTTGGAGGAGGGGGCGCTTGGTGGCTACACCTTC. Translating gives CASSLEEGALGGYTF.

This chain uses TRBV7-9 with TRBJ2-5; the match to TRBD1 covers 9 bases. The CDR3 is 13 amino acids. The germline gives CDR1 SEHNR, CDR2 FQNEAQ (reference sequence). The V and J ends lost 10 bases and 5 bases, in that order; junction bases with no gene match: 8. As DNA, the CDR3 is TGTGCCACCGGACAGGGGCGCGCGGAGACCCAGTACTTC. Protein: CATGQGRAETQYF. Filled out from reference TRBV7-9 and TRBJ2-5, the complete variable domain reads DTGVSQNPRHKITKRGQNVTFRCDPISEHNRLYWYRQTLGQGPEFLTYFQNEAQLEKSRLLSDRFSAERPKGSFSTLEIQRTEQGDSAMYLCATGQGRAETQYFGPGTRLLVL.

This rearrangement joins TRBV7-7 to TRBJ2-2; D unclear. Between the trimmed V and J ends, which lost 5 bases and 8 bases, there was a span of 9 bases. The germline CDR1 and CDR2 sequences are SSHAT and FNYEAQ (reference sequence). CDR3 length equals 12 residues. DNA of the CDR3: TGTGCCAGCAGCCTGGACCGAGGGGAGCTGTTTTTT. Translation: CASSLDRGELFF.

The chain uses TRBV5-8 and TRBJ2-1, with 8 bases fitting TRBD1. This CDR3 spans 14 amino acids. CDR1 is SGHTS and CDR2 is YDEGEE in the germline V gene. With V trimmed by 3 bases and J by 3 bases, 2 bases remained unmatched. In nucleotides, the CDR3 is TGTGCCAGCAGCTGGGGGACAGGCTACAATGAGCAGTTCTTC. Translating it yields CASSWGTGYNEQFF.

The rearrangement uses TRBV10-3 and TRBJ2-5; D is unclear. CDR3 length: 14 amino acids. V lost 3 bases, J lost 2 bases, and 10 bases lay in between. CDR1 is ENHRY and CDR2 is SYGVKD in the germline V gene. CDR3 sequence reads: CAISENDNQETQYF. The DNA for the CDR3 is TGTGCCATCAGTGAAAATGACAATCAAGAGACCCAGTACTTC.

CDR3 sequence reads: CASSGTGGGQPQHF. In nucleotides, the CDR3 is TGTGCCAGCAGCGGGACAGGGGGGGGCCAGCCCCAGCATTTT. This chain uses TRBV9 with TRBJ1-5, with 10 positions matching TRBD1. The germline V gene encodes CDR1 SGDLS and CDR2 YYNGEE. The CDR3 length is 14 residues. V shed 3 bases and J 7 bases; nucleotides not matched to a gene: 4.

The gene calls are TRBV5-4 and TRBJ1-1; D uncertain. Germline V lookup: CDR1 SGHNT, CDR2 YYREEE (reference sequence). This CDR3 comprises 13 residues. V gave up 4 bases and J gave up 0 bases, with 7 bases separating them. This chain's CDR3 is CASSRELNTEAFF. In nucleotides, the CDR3 is TGTGCCAGCAGCCGTGAGCTGAACACTGAAGCTTTCTTT.

This clone came up a few times. The chain couples TRBV5-4 to TRBJ2-5; tentatively, D is TRBD1 (5 bases). The germline V gene has CDR1 SGHNT and CDR2 YYREEE (reference sequence). V lost 2 bases to trimming and J lost 3 bases, with 8 bases between them. The CDR3 contains 13 residues. CDR3: CASSLAREETQYF. The CDR3 DNA reads TGTGCCAGCAGCTTAGCCAGGGAAGAGACCCAGTACTTC.

This clone was recorded a few times. The genes are TRBV6-1 and TRBJ2-5; TRBD1 agrees at 9 bases. V was clipped by 5 bases and J by 2 bases; unmatched bases: 3. The CDR3 contains 14 residues. Germline V gene lookup returns CDR1 MNHNS and CDR2 SASEGT. As DNA, the CDR3 is TGTGCCAGCAGTACGGGACAGGGACAAGAGACCCAGTACTTC. As protein: CASSTGQGQETQYF.

This clone has more than one count but fewer than ten. V and J are TRBV4-2 and TRBJ1-5; 8 bases map to TRBD1. The V and J ends lost 3 bases and 8 bases, in that order; junction bases with no gene match: 6. The CDR3 length is 14 residues. The germline CDR1 and CDR2 sequences are LGHNA and YNFKEQ. The CDR3 loop reads CASSQQGATEPQHF. In DNA form, the CDR3 reads TGTGCCAGCAGCCAGCAGGGGGCGACAGAGCCCCAGCATTTT.